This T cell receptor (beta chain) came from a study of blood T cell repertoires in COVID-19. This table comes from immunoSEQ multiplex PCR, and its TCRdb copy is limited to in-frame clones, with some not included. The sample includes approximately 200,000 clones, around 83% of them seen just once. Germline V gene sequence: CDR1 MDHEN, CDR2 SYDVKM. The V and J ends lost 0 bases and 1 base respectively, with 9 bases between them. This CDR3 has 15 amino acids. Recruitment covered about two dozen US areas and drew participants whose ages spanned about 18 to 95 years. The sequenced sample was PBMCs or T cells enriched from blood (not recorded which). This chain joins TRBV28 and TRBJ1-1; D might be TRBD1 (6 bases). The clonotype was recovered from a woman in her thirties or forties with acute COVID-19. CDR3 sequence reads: CASSLWGGGNTEAFF. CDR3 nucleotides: TGTGCCAGCAGTTTATGGGGAGGGGGGAACACTGAAGCTTTCTTT.